These 18 T cell receptor beta chains came from one sample sequenced in a study of blood T cells in healthy people across ages (dated by TCRdb to between 2014 and 2017). Library construction relied on 5' RACE. The reads were generated on an Illumina HiSeq 2500. A second roughly 6 to 12 cycle PCR used a sample-barcoded 5' primer and a J-beta primer mix. TCRdb reworked the public reads: Q25 trimming with fastp, MiXCR clone assembly, productive beta chains retained. All rows with the same CDR3 protein become a single entry with the most common DNA and genes. Counted in this sample were about 1.7 million distinct CDR3 sequences; about 28% of them appeared once. The top ten hold around 7.7% of the sample. The sequencing input was blood. The receptor source for this set is a woman in her twenties or thirties in good health.

Regarding this clonotype: The junction departs from germline at one end; a sequencing error may be responsible. V is TRBV7-2 and J is TRBJ1-2, with TRBD1 identical over 8 bases. This CDR3 spans 15 amino acids. Germline V gene sequence: CDR1 SGHTA, CDR2 FQGNSA. Written as DNA, the CDR3 is TGTGCCAGCAGGCATCAGGACAGGGAAAACTATGACTACACCTTC. This translates into CASRHQDRENYDYTF.

On this clonotype itself: The conserved closing phenylalanine or tryptophan is absent in this CDR3, likely reflecting a read error. The chain is built from TRBV6-6 and TRBJ2-5; the D gene is possibly TRBD2 (7 bases). Germline V gene lookup returns CDR1 MNHNY and CDR2 SVGAGI (reference sequence). Trimming removed 0 bases at V and 1 base at J, with 12 bases between. The CDR3 extends over 16 amino acids. The CDR3 DNA sequence: TGTGCCAGCAGTTACTCCGGGGGGCAGGGCCAAGAGACCCAGTACTGC. Amino acid sequence: CASSYSGGQGQETQYC.

The gene calls are TRBV20-1 and TRBJ2-5; weak D call: TRBD2 (6 bases). CDR1 is DFQATT, CDR2 SNEGSKA, per germline (reference sequence). V was pared by 5 bases and J by 5 bases, with 21 bases between. This CDR3 contains 15 residues. The CDR3 region has the DNA TGCAGTGCTCCTAAAACGGGCGGGACGGGGGAGACCCAGTACTTC. Translating it yields CSAPKTGGTGETQYF.

The chain is built from TRBV5-1 and TRBJ1-4; 8 bases align to TRBD1. Germline-derived CDR1 and CDR2 are SGHRS and YFSETQ. This CDR3 region has 15 residues. Trimming at V came to 1 base and at J to 7 bases, leaving 6 bases not matched to a gene. The chain's CDR3 is CASSLQGAMGEKLFF. The CDR3 DNA sequence: TGCGCCAGCAGCTTGCAGGGGGCGATGGGTGAAAAACTGTTTTTT.

The genes are TRBV19 and TRBJ2-3, with a tentative D call TRBD1 (6 bases). V lost 5 bases to trimming and J lost 4 bases, with 13 bases between them. The germline gives CDR1 LNHDA, CDR2 SQIVND (reference sequence). The CDR3 is made up of 14 amino acids. The CDR3 coding sequence is TGTGCCAGTAGTTCAACAGGGACCCCAGATACGCAGTATTTT. Encoded protein: CASSSTGTPDTQYF.

The chain employs TRBV6-2 or TRBV6-3 and TRBJ2-6; the D gene is possibly TRBD2 (5 bases). From germline, CDR1 is MNHEY and CDR2 SVGEGT. The V and J ends lost 7 bases and 2 bases respectively, with 12 bases between them. The CDR3 consists of 15 residues. The CDR3: CASNLPGAGANVLTF. In DNA form, the CDR3 reads TGTGCCAGCAACCTCCCCGGGGCTGGGGCCAACGTCCTGACTTTC.

The table lists this clonotype with many counts. The chain joins TRBV6-1 to TRBJ1-5, with no clear D. V lost 5 bases to trimming and J lost 4 bases, with 12 bases between them. Germline-derived CDR1 and CDR2 are MNHNS and SASEGT. The CDR3 length is 14 residues. DNA of the CDR3: TGTGCCAGCAGTCGCTTAGGAGGGAATCAGCCCCAGCATTTT. Its protein is CASSRLGGNQPQHF.

V gene TRBV28 combines with J gene TRBJ2-2; D gene ambiguous. Trimming left V 5 bases short and J 0 bases short, with 13 bases between. The CDR3 length is 16 residues. Germline lookup yields CDR1 MDHEN and CDR2 SYDVKM. The CDR3 reads CASSGARRSNTGELFF. The CDR3 region has the DNA TGTGCCAGCAGTGGAGCCCGACGGTCGAACACCGGGGAGCTGTTTTTT.

The CDR3 region is CASSSTGRLNTGELFF. The CDR3 DNA follows: TGTGCCAGCAGCTCAACGGGACGCCTGAACACCGGGGAGCTGTTTTTT. The J gene is TRBJ2-2, the V gene TRBV7-2; either TRBD1 or TRBD2 may supply D (5 bases each). There are 16 residues in the CDR3. Germline values: CDR1 SGHTA, CDR2 FQGNSA. V was clipped by 4 bases and J by 1 base, with 13 bases between them. Together with reference TRBV7-2 and TRBJ2-2, the CDR3 gives the full variable domain: GAGVSQSPSNKVTEKGKDVELRCDPISGHTALYWYRQSLGQGLEFLIYFQGNSAPDKSGLPSDRFSAERTGGSVSTLTIQRTQQEDSAVYLCASSSTGRLNTGELFFGEGSRLTVL.

Note on this clonotype: Mismatch with germline at one junction end may stem from a read error. This sequence joins TRBV3-1 and TRBJ2-7; 12 nucleotides align to TRBD1. The CDR3 consists of 15 residues. Germline CDR1 and CDR2: LGHDT and YNNKEL (reference sequence). In DNA, the CDR3 is TGTGCCAGCAGCCAGGGGGGACAGGGGGCTTACGAGCAGAACTTC. Protein: CASSQGGQGAYEQNF.

This clonotype was recorded at least ten times. The rearrangement links TRBV7-2 to TRBJ2-3; TRBD2 is a possible D gene (6 bases). Trimming removed 5 bases at V and 4 bases at J, with 13 bases between. CDR1 is SGHTA and CDR2 is FQGNSA in the germline V gene. This CDR3 comprises 14 residues. In DNA, the CDR3 is TGTGCCAGCAGCCCCCGACTAGTATCAGATACGCAGTATTTT. It translates to CASSPRLVSDTQYF.

The J gene is TRBJ2-7, the V gene TRBV3-1; the match to TRBD1 covers 7 bases. This CDR3 spans 16 amino acids. Unmatched junction bases numbered 10, after V lost 3 bases and J lost 2 bases. Germline V gene sequence: CDR1 LGHDT, CDR2 YNNKEL (reference sequence). CDR3 in amino acids: CASSQAWDSPPYEQYF. The DNA of the CDR3 is TGTGCCAGCAGCCAGGCTTGGGACAGTCCACCCTACGAGCAGTACTTC.

This clonotype showed up many times. The V gene is TRBV7-3, the J gene TRBJ2-4; 8 bases line up with TRBD1. The germline V gene encodes CDR1 SGHTA and CDR2 FQGTGA. V lost 4 bases, J lost 0 bases, and 5 bases stayed unmatched. The CDR3 consists of 16 residues. The CDR3 spells CASSSGQGIAKNIQYF. Written as DNA, the CDR3 is TGTGCCAGCAGCTCAGGACAGGGCATAGCCAAAAACATTCAGTACTTC.

This clonotype was detected many times. The chain is built from TRBV12-3 or TRBV12-4 and TRBJ2-1; 12 nucleotides agree with TRBD2. The CDR3 sequence is 16 residues long. V shed 5 bases, J shed 6 bases, and the junction held 8 bases outside the gene matches. CDR3 nucleotide sequence: TGTGCCAGCAGTGCACCCGGACTAGCGGGATTCAATGAGCAGTTCTTC. It translates to CASSAPGLAGFNEQFF.

There are many counts of this clonotype. The V gene is TRBV7-9, the J gene TRBJ2-5; 8 bases fit TRBD1. The CDR3 is 15 amino acids. The germline V gene encodes CDR1 SEHNR and CDR2 FQNEAQ (reference sequence). Trimming at V came to 4 bases and at J to 1 base, leaving 5 bases not matched to a gene. CDR3 DNA sequence: TGTGCCAGCAGCTCTTGGACAGGGCCCCAAGAGACCCAGTACTTC. Amino acids: CASSSWTGPQETQYF.

This clonotype was observed a single time. The chain joins TRBV5-1 to TRBJ2-3; D is possibly TRBD2 (5 bases). Trimming left V 1 base short and J 0 bases short, with 9 bases between. The CDR3 contains 15 residues. CDR1 is SGHRS, CDR2 YFSETQ, per germline. CDR3 in amino acids: CASSLTGFSTDTQYF. CDR3 bases: TGCGCCAGCAGCTTGACGGGATTTAGCACAGATACGCAGTATTTT. Full variable domain (missing parts from reference TRBV5-1 and TRBJ2-3): KAGVTQTPRYLIKTRGQQVTLSCSPISGHRSVSWYQQTPGQGLQFLFEYFSETQRNKGNFPGRFSGRQFSNSRSEMNVSTLELGDSALYLCASSLTGFSTDTQYFGPGTRLTVL.

CDR3 bases: TGTGCCAGCAGTGAAGCGTACCGGGATGAGCAGTTCTTC. This gives the protein CASSEAYRDEQFF. The rearrangement links TRBV2 to TRBJ2-1; D is unclear. The ends were cut back, 0 bases at V and 8 bases at J, with 8 bases in the middle. Germline V gene lookup returns CDR1 SNHLY and CDR2 FYNNEI. The CDR3 loop spans 13 amino acids.

This clonotype appeared many times. The rearrangement links TRBV12-5 to TRBJ2-7, with unresolved D. Germline CDR1 and CDR2: LGHNT and FRNRAP. Trimming took 0 bases from V and 7 from J, leaving 4 bases between them. The CDR3 contains 11 residues. CDR3 in DNA: TGTGCTAGTGGTTTGGTAAATGAGCAGTACTTC. Residues: CASGLVNEQYF.